Given below is one TCR beta chain in context. This entry belongs to a study of blood T cell repertoires in COVID-19. Whole-study context: The analysed material was cDNA or gDNA that came from T cells, B-cell-depleted T cells, or PBMCs.

Clones were read by immunoSEQ multiplex PCR, and TCRdb kept only the in-frame ones, dropping some. The sample has 300,000 or so clones; about 85% are singletons. Germline lookup yields CDR1 SEHNR and CDR2 FQNEAQ (reference sequence). V was clipped by 5 bases and J by 4 bases; unmatched bases: 6. The CDR3 consists of 14 residues. The chain joins TRBV7-9 to TRBJ2-5, with TRBD2 matching 8 bases. The sequenced material came from PBMCs or T cells enriched from blood (not recorded which). This TCR came from a woman aged 25 to 39 who had recovered from COVID-19. The CDR3 nucleotides read TGTGCCAGCAGCCACGGCGGGGGGCGAGAGACCCAGTACTTC. Protein sequence: CASSHGGGRETQYF.